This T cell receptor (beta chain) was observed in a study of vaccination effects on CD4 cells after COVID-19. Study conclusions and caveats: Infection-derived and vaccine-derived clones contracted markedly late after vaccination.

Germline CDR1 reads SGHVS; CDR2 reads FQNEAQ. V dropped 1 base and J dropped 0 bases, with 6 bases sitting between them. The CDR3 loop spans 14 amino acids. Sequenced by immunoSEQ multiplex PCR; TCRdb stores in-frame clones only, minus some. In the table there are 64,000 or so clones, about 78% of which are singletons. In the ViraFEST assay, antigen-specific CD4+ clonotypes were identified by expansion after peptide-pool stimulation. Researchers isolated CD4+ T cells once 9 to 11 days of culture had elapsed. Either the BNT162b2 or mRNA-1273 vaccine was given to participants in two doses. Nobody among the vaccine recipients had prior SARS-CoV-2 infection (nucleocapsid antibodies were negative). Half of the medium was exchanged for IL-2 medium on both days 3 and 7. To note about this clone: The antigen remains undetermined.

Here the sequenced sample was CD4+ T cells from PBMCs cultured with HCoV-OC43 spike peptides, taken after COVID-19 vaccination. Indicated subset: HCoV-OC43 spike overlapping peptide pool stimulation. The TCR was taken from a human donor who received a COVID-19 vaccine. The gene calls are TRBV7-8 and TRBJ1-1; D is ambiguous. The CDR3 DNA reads TGTGCCAGCAGCTTAGACGGGGTGAACACTGAAGCTTTCTTT. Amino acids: CASSLDGVNTEAFF. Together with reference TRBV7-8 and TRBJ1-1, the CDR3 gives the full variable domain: GAGVSQSPRYKVAKRGQDVALRCDPISGHVSLFWYQQALGQGPEFLTYFQNEAQLDKSGLPSDRFFAERPEGSVSTLKIQRTQQEDSAVYLCASSLDGVNTEAFFGQGTRLTVV.